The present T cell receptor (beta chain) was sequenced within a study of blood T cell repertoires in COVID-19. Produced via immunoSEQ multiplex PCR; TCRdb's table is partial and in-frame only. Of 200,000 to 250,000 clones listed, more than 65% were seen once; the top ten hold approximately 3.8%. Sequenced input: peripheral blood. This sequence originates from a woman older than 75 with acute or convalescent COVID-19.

CDR3 in DNA: TGTGCCAGCAGCATCTTCGGGGAGCTGTTTTTT. This sequence encodes CASSIFGELFF. The rearrangement links TRBV7-3 to TRBJ2-2; D gene unclear. The ends were cut back, 5 bases at V and 7 bases at J, with 5 bases in the middle. Per germline, CDR1 SGHTA and CDR2 FQGTGA. The CDR3 contains 11 residues. The full variable domain, completed using reference TRBV7-3 and TRBJ2-2, is GAGVSQTPSNKVTEKGKYVELRCDPISGHTALYWYRQSLGQGPEFLIYFQGTGAADDSGLPNDRFFAVRPEGSVSTLKIQRTERGDSAVYLCASSIFGELFFGEGSRLTVL.